This T cell receptor beta chain was identified during a study of blood T cells in healthy people across ages. Whole-study context: Capturing about one barcoded beta molecule per two T cells was achieved by template switching. General study points: In these data, TCR beta diversity tracked strongly with naive T cell percentage. It was held that the diversity estimates obtained from one million T cells were underestimates.

This clonotype was found many times. No antigen is known for it. V gave up 3 bases and J gave up 4 bases, with 15 bases separating them. The V gene's germline CDR1 is MDHEN and CDR2 SYDVKM. This CDR3 has 15 residues. For the second PCR, which ran for about 6 to 11 cycles, a sample-barcoded 5' primer and a J-beta primer mix were used. Every cDNA molecule carried a tag from a template-switch adaptor bearing 12 random nucleotides. Using its own MiXCR run on the 5' RACE reads, TCRdb lists one record per CDR3 protein. The table shows roughly 680,000 distinct CDR3 sequences, with 52% occurring only once. This receptor was identified in a woman older than 75 in good health. The chain has TRBV28 and TRBJ1-1, with D tentatively TRBD1 (6 bases). The sequencing sample was made of blood. CDR3 DNA: TGTGCCAGCAGTTTGAGGGGGGGTTTAAGCACTGAAGCTTTCTTT. Translation gives CASSLRGGLSTEAFF.